This entry lists 21 T cell receptor beta chains sequenced from one sample in a study of metastatic and nonmetastatic thyroid tumors. All patients reached thyroid surgery having received no treatment beforehand. TCRdb ran MiXCR on the PCR reads. This table has about 35,000 clones, 25% to 30% appearing once. Input material: blood. Receptors originate from a female donor with papillary thyroid cancer or a benign thyroid nodule (not recorded which). Some clones in this sample may be carry-over from other donors' samples.

This clone has a count of ten or more. The chain uses TRBV5-1 and TRBJ2-1, with 10 bases aligning to TRBD2. Losses at the gene ends were 0 bases for V and 9 bases for J; bases not matched to a gene: 9. This CDR3 contains 16 residues. The germline V gene has CDR1 SGHRS and CDR2 YFSETQ. The CDR3 spells CASSLVVSGGSGEQFF. The CDR3 coding sequence is TGCGCCAGCAGCTTGGTTGTTAGCGGGGGGTCGGGTGAGCAGTTCTTC.

This clone was seen at least ten times. The chain is built from TRBV30 and TRBJ2-3; D is unclear. V was trimmed by 2 bases and J by 4 bases, leaving 7 bases between them. Germline V gene sequence: CDR1 GTSNPN, CDR2 SVGIG (reference sequence). This CDR3 is 12 amino acids long. The CDR3 loop is CAWSYRADTQYF. The CDR3 DNA reads TGTGCCTGGAGTTATCGGGCAGATACGCAGTATTTT.

The chain is built from TRBV6-1 and TRBJ2-7; D might be TRBD2 (7 bases). V dropped 7 bases and J dropped 4 bases, with 14 bases sitting between them. The CDR3 sequence is 13 residues long. Per the germline V gene, CDR1 is MNHNS and CDR2 is SASEGT. CDR3 protein: CASKGGGSYEQYF. CDR3 DNA: TGTGCCAGCAAGGGGGGGGGTTCGTACGAGCAGTACTTC.

This clone turned up a few times. The genes are TRBV6-2 or TRBV6-3 and TRBJ2-3; no clear D. V gave up 9 bases and J gave up 4 bases, with 11 bases separating them. The CDR3 runs 12 residues. Germline CDR1 is MNHEY and CDR2 is SVGEGT. The CDR3 DNA is TGTGCCAGTAGCCAGAGGTCAGATACGCAGTATTTT. Protein: CASSQRSDTQYF.

This clone was counted ten times or more. Different DNA sequences within this sample yield the same CDR3. CDR3 loop: CASSVGGSGANVLTF. DNA for the CDR3: TGTGCCAGCAGCGTAGGCGGCTCTGGGGCCAACGTCCTGACTTTC. The rearrangement uses TRBV9 and TRBJ2-6, with D hard to call. The CDR3 extends over 15 amino acids. Germline CDR1 reads SGDLS; CDR2 reads YYNGEE. V shed 0 bases and J shed 0 bases, with 4 bases lying between them.

This clone was detected a few times. The CDR3 bases are TGTGCCAGTAGTAGAGCCCTGGAGCTGTTTTTT. It encodes CASSRALELFF. The chain is built from TRBV19 and TRBJ2-2; no definite D call. CDR3 length equals 11 residues. V was cut by 4 bases and J by 10 bases, with 7 bases left in between. Germline V gene sequence: CDR1 LNHDA, CDR2 SQIVND (reference sequence).

The chain combines TRBV30 with TRBJ2-7; D could derive from TRBD1 or TRBD2 (5 bases each). The CDR3 consists of 13 residues. The V end lost 5 bases, the J end lost 2 bases, and 13 bases lay between the germline ends. The germline CDR1 and CDR2 sequences are GTSNPN and SVGIG (reference sequence). This CDR3 reads CAWGFWGTYEQYF. CDR3 in DNA: TGTGCCTGGGGTTTCTGGGGGACCTACGAGCAGTACTTC.

This clone was counted many times. This may be a read error: a much more frequent sequence differs by one nucleotide. The chain carries TRBV20-1 and TRBJ2-1; TRBD2 agrees at 8 bases. J lost 8 bases, V lost 6 bases, and 15 bases had no gene match. CDR1 is DFQATT, CDR2 SNEGSKA, per germline (reference sequence). This CDR3 is built from 15 residues. The chain's CDR3 is CSADRSGNLGDEQFF. The CDR3 DNA reads as TGCAGTGCGGATCGTAGCGGGAATCTTGGGGATGAGCAGTTCTTC.

This clone was found a few times. The chain is built from TRBV6-1 and TRBJ1-2, with TRBD1 identical over 8 bases. The germline V gene has CDR1 MNHNS and CDR2 SASEGT. J gave up 9 bases and V 6 bases, and 9 bases lay outside the gene matches. CDR3 length: 13 residues. In nucleotides, the CDR3 is TGTGCCAGCAGCTCCCCAGGGGGCGATTGCTACACCTTC. Translating it yields CASSSPGGDCYTF.

This clone appeared many times. CDR3 residues: CASSLKGGQANYGYTF. The DNA for the CDR3 is TGTGCCAGCAGCTTGAAGGGGGGACAGGCTAACTATGGCTACACCTTC. The chain uses TRBV3-1 and TRBJ1-2; TRBD1 matches 8 bases. CDR1 is LGHDT, CDR2 YNNKEL, per germline (reference sequence). Germline trimming cut 5 bases from V and 0 bases from J; bases unmatched to any gene: 8. CDR3 length: 16 residues.

This clone was found many times. The chain couples TRBV4-2 to TRBJ1-5, with D tentatively TRBD1 (5 bases). Trimming took off 8 bases at V and 7 bases at J, with 15 bases between the two ends. The CDR3 is 13 amino acids. Germline CDR1 reads LGHNA; CDR2 reads YNFKEQ. This CDR3 is CASGGGSGQPQHF. CDR3 coding DNA: TGTGCCAGCGGGGGGGGGTCTGGCCAGCCCCAGCATTTT.

This clone has just a few counts. J is TRBJ2-7 and V is TRBV24-1; D is possibly TRBD1 or TRBD2 (5 bases each). The CDR3 loop spans 12 amino acids. V was trimmed by 9 bases and J by 2 bases, leaving 10 bases between them. Germline V gene sequence: CDR1 KGHDR, CDR2 SFDVKD. The CDR3 DNA sequence: TGTGCCACCGGGACGGACGCCTACGAGCAGTACTTC. The encoded protein is CATGTDAYEQYF.

The count of this clone is one. V gene TRBV4-3 combines with J gene TRBJ1-2; 9 nucleotides agree with TRBD1. Per the germline V gene, CDR1 is LGHNA and CDR2 is YSLEER. Trimming cost V 0 bases and J 2 bases; bases outside gene matches: 4. This CDR3 region has 16 residues. CDR3 DNA sequence: TGCGCCAGCAGCCAAGATTCGGACAGGGGAAACTATGGCTACACCTTC. It translates to CASSQDSDRGNYGYTF.

This clone was seen more than once but under ten times. Other DNA sequences in the same sample also yield this CDR3. The chain recombines TRBV28 with TRBJ2-2; D gene ambiguous. Germline CDR1 and CDR2: MDHEN and SYDVKM. The CDR3 spans 15 residues. Between the trimmed V and J ends, which lost 3 bases and 2 bases, there was a span of 10 bases. In DNA, the CDR3 is TGTGCCAGCAGTTTGGGCGGCACTAACACCGGGGAGCTGTTTTTT. This encodes CASSLGGTNTGELFF.

This clone was counted ten times or more. CDR3 DNA sequence: TGCAGCGTTGAAGATGGCCGGTCCAGCTCCTACGAGCAGTACTTC. As protein: CSVEDGRSSSYEQYF. This chain uses TRBV29-1 with TRBJ2-7; no firm D call. CDR1 is SQVTM and CDR2 is ANQGSEA in the germline V gene. V lost 0 bases, J lost 0 bases, and 12 bases lay in between. The CDR3 consists of 15 residues.

In its sample, this clone was seen a few times. Distinct nucleotide sequences in the sample also encode this CDR3. CDR3 region: CASSPGGTGGNEQFF. DNA of the CDR3: TGCGCCAGTAGTCCGGGCGGGACAGGGGGGAATGAGCAGTTCTTC. The chain joins TRBV5-1 to TRBJ2-1; 11 bases align to TRBD1. This CDR3 region has 15 residues. Trimming at V came to 8 bases and at J to 7 bases, leaving 11 bases not matched to a gene. Germline loops: CDR1 SGHRS, CDR2 YFSETQ. The full variable domain, its missing parts supplied by reference TRBV5-1 and TRBJ2-1, is KAGVTQTPRYLIKTRGQQVTLSCSPISGHRSVSWYQQTPGQGLQFLFEYFSETQRNKGNFPGRFSGRQFSNSRSEMNVSTLELGDSALYLCASSPGGTGGNEQFFGPGTRLTVL.

The chain recombines TRBV5-8 with TRBJ2-1; no clear D gene. V was trimmed by 6 bases and J by 0 bases, leaving 10 bases between them. CDR3 length equals 14 residues. From germline, CDR1 is SGHTS and CDR2 YDEGEE. The CDR3 DNA reads TGTGCCAGCATCCGGGCGAGCTCCTACAATGAGCAGTTCTTC. As protein: CASIRASSYNEQFF.

J is TRBJ1-6 and V is TRBV6-4; 7 nucleotides align to TRBD1. V lost 6 bases and J lost 7; bases outside the gene matches: 9. Germline CDR1 and CDR2: MRHNA and SNTAGT. This CDR3 is built from 15 residues. CDR3 coding DNA: TGTGCCAGCAGAGTCGGGCCAGGGGGGAATTCACCCCTCCACTTT. Encoded protein: CASRVGPGGNSPLHF.

The chain recombines TRBV24-1 with TRBJ2-2; D not resolved. The germline CDR1 and CDR2 sequences are KGHDR and SFDVKD. This CDR3 region has 15 residues. Trimming left V 0 bases short and J 5 bases short, with 9 bases between. Written as DNA, the CDR3 is TGTGCCACCAGTGATTTGTTGTTGGGGACCGGGGAGCTGTTTTTT. Amino acid sequence: CATSDLLLGTGELFF.

V is TRBV11-3 and J is TRBJ2-5; D possibly matches TRBD1 or TRBD2 (8 bases each). Trimming removed 8 bases from V and 5 bases from J, with 21 bases in between. The V gene's germline CDR1 is SGHNT and CDR2 YENEEA. The CDR3 totals 15 residues. The CDR3 bases are TGTGCCAGCGACTCAGGGGGCGGGAGGTACGAGACCCAGTACTTC. This encodes CASDSGGGRYETQYF.

Comments on this clone: A much larger clone sits a single nucleotide away, making a read error possible. The chain joins TRBV5-1 to TRBJ2-5; D not certain. Germline V gene data show CDR1 as SGHRS and CDR2 as YFSETQ. The CDR3 has 13 amino acids. The germline V and J ends were trimmed by 3 bases and 4 bases, with 10 bases remaining between them. DNA of the CDR3: TGCGCCAGCAGCTCGGAGAGTGGAGAGACCCAGTACTTC. This gives the protein CASSSESGETQYF.